This paragraph reports one T cell receptor beta chain. No cognate antigen has been identified for it. One junction end does not reproduce the germline sequence, and a read error may be involved. Total RNA and DNA were co-extracted from around 18-30 mg of bulk tissue with the AllPrep DNA/RNA mini kit, without cell sorting. Between late 2015 and March 2016, about 5 patients in China with histopathologically diagnosed primary liver carcinoma had surgical resection. At the time of sampling, the patients were treatment-naive and had chronic HBV infection. Each tumor was sampled at five spatially separated regions: the superior, inferior, left-lateral and right-lateral poles and the tumor centre. Histological examination found more than 80% viable tumor cells in every tumor sample. Fresh tumor and adjacent tissue pieces were bisected, with one half stored in RNAlater at -80 degrees C and the other half sent for histology.

Starting from 500 to 600 ng total RNA, TCRbeta-specific cDNA was produced by reverse transcription with a constant-region primer and ProtoScript II reverse transcriptase. Construction of the TCRbeta libraries relied on three nested rounds of multiplex PCR, following a slightly modified ARM-PCR procedure. Each of the first two PCR rounds ran for approximately 11 cycles and used multiplex TRBV1-TRBV30 forward primers together with a Cbeta reverse primer. Sample barcodes and Illumina adapters were added in a final 25-cycle PCR with Deep VentR polymerase. Before sequencing, amplicons between 200 and 500 bp were purified from gel using a QIAquick gel extraction kit. An Illumina HiSeq 2500 was used to sequence the TCRbeta amplicons, generating 250-bp paired-end reads. The authors' analysis ran thus. Reads were quality-trimmed with Trimmomatic v0.33, and paired reads were merged with FLASH v1.2.11 to recover full CDR3 sequences. V, D and J germline segments were assigned to the rearranged TCRbeta sequences by MiGEC v1.2.1b. Clonotype statistics and Shannon-Wiener diversity indices were calculated with VDJtools v1.0.0. To cut down on sampling bias, every analysis after diversity analysis relied on just the 250 most abundant clonotypes from each sample. TCRdb reran the public reads through fastp at Q25 and MiXCR, keeping productive beta chains. Duplicate CDR3 protein sequences are folded into a single record with the most common DNA and genes. The V and J calls were not made by the authors but by TCRdb's processing. The sample table holds 20,000 to 25,000 distinct CDR3 sequences, of which roughly 79% were seen once. Jointly, the top ten make up about 40% of the sample.

This specimen belongs to a study of tumor-infiltrating lymphocytes in primary liver carcinoma listed by TCRdb under 2017. At the level of the whole study: Hepatocellular carcinoma (four) or combined HCC and intrahepatic cholangiocarcinoma (one) was present in the five patients, who were three men and two women aged 30 to 69 years. TCRbeta repertoire sequencing covered 35 specimens from 5 patients: around 25 tumor regions, 5 adjacent noncancerous liver tissues and 5 peripheral blood samples. The roughly 27 tumor region samples were profiled with Agilent mRNA microarrays so that TCRbeta repertoire diversity could be related to the local molecular phenotype. The study combined TCRbeta repertoire sequencing, expression microarrays and whole-exome sequencing across five regions of each liver tumor, with adjacent normal tissue and blood. High reproducibility was observed for the technical replicate repertoires, with mean shared-clone rates roughly 0.92 and correlation coefficients above 0.98. Each sample produced about 3.5 to 7.13 million productive TCRbeta reads, and read depth showed no significant difference between tissue types. The five patients had tumors of stage T1-T3 N0M0, with maximum diameters ranging from roughly 4 to 11 cm.

The research as a whole found: The study included only four to six patients, and the authors note findings should be validated in a larger study. Just about 8-25% of top clones turned up in all five regions of a tumor, which suggests spatial heterogeneity among tumor-infiltrating T cells. Compared with blood, tumors had a significantly larger share of the repertoire taken up by the top 250 clones (p = 0.039). Because sequencing covered only the TCR beta chain and unpaired alpha chains were not captured, true repertoire diversity is likely underestimated. Repertoire overlap was higher between tumor regions (mean around 35%) than tumor-adjacent (17%) or tumor-blood (approximately 14%) pairs, consistent with antigen-driven expansion. Because the samples were bulk and unsorted, CD4+ and CD8+ T cell repertoires could not be compared.

From cysteine to phenylalanine, the CDR3 is 16 amino acids long. Left in the record is the CDR3 DNA by itself, 48 bases read in frame from the first base. Sequences SGHAT (CDR1) and FQDESV (CDR2) are obtained from the germline V gene (reference sequence). Rearrangement joined TRBV11-1 to TRBJ2-2; the D region possibly corresponds to TRBD2 (5 bases align). The sequence came from a woman aged 25 to 39 with primary liver carcinoma and hepatitis B virus infection. The source material was liver tumor tissue from sampling region 1. The sample's cell subset or site label, in plain terms: tumor region T1, superior pole. The CDR3 here reads CASSLVVGTNTGELSF. The DNA sequence follows: TGTGCCAGTAGCTTAGTGGTGGGTACGAACACCGGGGAGCTGTCTTTT.